Each of the 23 T cell receptor beta chains below was sequenced from the same sample in a study of early T cells in non-severe SARS-CoV-2 infection. TCRdb itself ran the 5' RACE reads through MiXCR, one entry per CDR3 protein. The repertoire holds approximately 68,000 distinct CDR3 sequences, over 9% seen once, with 7.6% in the top ten. The specimen comprised whole blood, sampled at baseline. The source is an adult who was a healthcare worker with PCR-confirmed SARS-CoV-2 infection or an uninfected control (not recorded which).

This clonotype was seen ten or more times. This chain connects TRBV4-3 to TRBJ2-3, with D unclear. Germline V gene lookup returns CDR1 LGHNA and CDR2 YSLEER. V lost 1 base and J 5 bases, leaving 10 bases between the germline ends. The length of the CDR3 is 14 residues. Here the CDR3 reads CASSQVRVGDTQYF. The CDR3 DNA sequence: TGCGCCAGCAGCCAAGTTAGGGTCGGAGATACGCAGTATTTT.

The chain is built from TRBV2 and TRBJ1-1; tentative D call: TRBD1 (6 bases). The CDR3 has 13 residues. Germline CDR1 is SNHLY and CDR2 is FYNNEI. V gave up 6 bases and J gave up 2 bases, with 10 bases separating them. Here the CDR3 DNA reads TGTGCCAGCAGAAGGGGGATTAACACTGAAGCTTTCTTT. Amino acids: CASRRGINTEAFF.

Ten or more counts support this clonotype. The rearrangement uses TRBV21-1 and TRBJ1-4. TRBV21-1 is deemed a pseudogene. This CDR3 spans 13 amino acids. The CDR3, as DNA: TGTGCCAGCAGCAAAGCCCTAAATGAAAAACTGTTTTTT. It is translated as CASSKALNEKLFF.

In this sample, this clonotype turned up many times. The rearrangement uses TRBV2 and TRBJ2-1; tentatively, D is TRBD2 (6 bases). CDR1 and CDR2 from the germline V gene are SNHLY and FYNNEI. The CDR3 totals 15 residues. V was clipped by 8 bases and J by 2 bases, with 16 bases between them. CDR3 in amino acids: CASGAWTGAYNEQFF. DNA for the CDR3: TGTGCCAGCGGAGCTTGGACGGGGGCCTACAATGAGCAGTTCTTC.

The chain uses TRBV20-1 and TRBJ2-7, with TRBD1 matching over 10 bases. The junction had 11 bases not matched to a gene; V was cut back by 3 bases and J by 6 bases. The CDR3 sequence is 15 residues long. Germline V gene data show CDR1 as DFQATT and CDR2 as SNEGSKA (reference sequence). The CDR3 DNA follows: TGCAGTGCTAGCCCGCGGGACAGGGGCCTTGGCGAGCAGTACTTC. Translated, it gives CSASPRDRGLGEQYF.

This clonotype occurred a few times. The CDR3 DNA reads TGTGCCAGCAGCTCGGGCTATCAGCCCCAGCATTTT. Translated, it gives CASSSGYQPQHF. The chain carries TRBV5-8 and TRBJ1-5; the D is unclear. The CDR3 spans 12 residues. Germline assignment: CDR1 SGHTS and CDR2 YDEGEE. Trimming took off 3 bases at V and 5 bases at J, with 6 bases between the two ends.

This clonotype was detected many times. The CDR3 DNA follows: TGTGCCATCGAGGAGCCGACAGGGAGGAATGAGCAGTTCTTC. Protein: CAIEEPTGRNEQFF. The gene calls are TRBV10-3 and TRBJ2-1; D perhaps matches TRBD1 (7 bases). CDR1 ENHRY and CDR2 SYGVKD come from the germline V gene. This CDR3 is built from 14 residues. Trimming stripped 8 bases from V and 7 bases from J, with 18 bases between.

The chain employs TRBV2 and TRBJ1-6, with 7 bases identical to TRBD1. V gave up 7 bases and J gave up 6 bases; unmatched junction bases: 6. The length of the CDR3 is 14 residues. Germline V CDR1 and CDR2: SNHLY, FYNNEI. The CDR3 loop is CASKGQAPNSPLHF. CDR3 coding DNA: TGTGCCAGCAAAGGACAGGCCCCTAATTCACCCCTCCACTTT.

At least ten counts were recorded for this clonotype. The CDR3 region has the DNA TGTGCCAGCAGCGTAGGTCTAGCGGGGGCGCCCACCGGGGAGCTGTTTTTT. This codes for CASSVGLAGAPTGELFF. The rearrangement uses TRBV9 and TRBJ2-2, with 10 bases identical to TRBD2. The CDR3 length is 17 residues. The germline V gene has CDR1 SGDLS and CDR2 YYNGEE. V shed 0 bases, J shed 4 bases, and the junction held 6 bases outside the gene matches.

This clonotype was observed a few times. The chain employs TRBV6-5 and TRBJ2-2; no clear D gene. The CDR3 runs 14 residues. CDR1 and CDR2 from the germline V gene are MNHEY and SVGAGI. The ends were cut back, 2 bases at V and 4 bases at J, with 8 bases in the middle. DNA for the CDR3: TGTGCCAGCAGTTACAGGCAAGCCACCGGGGAGCTGTTTTTT. Residues: CASSYRQATGELFF.

This clonotype has a count of ten or more. The chain links TRBV29-1 to TRBJ2-1; D perhaps matches TRBD1 (5 bases). CDR1 is SQVTM and CDR2 is ANQGSEA in the germline V gene. V lost 4 bases to trimming and J lost 3 bases, with 13 bases between them. The length of the CDR3 is 14 residues. CDR3: CSVGLGHNYNEQFF. CDR3 DNA sequence: TGCAGCGTTGGACTTGGACACAACTACAATGAGCAGTTCTTC.

Ten or more counts support this clonotype. The chain uses TRBV6-2 or TRBV6-3 and TRBJ1-4; no clear D gene. Germline CDR1 reads MNHEY; CDR2 reads SVGEGT. CDR3 size: 12 residues. V was cut by 8 bases and J by 7 bases, with 11 bases left in between. For the CDR3, the DNA is TGTGCCAGCTCGGGAGTAGGTGAAAAACTGTTTTTT. Translation gives CASSGVGEKLFF.

The chain uses TRBV10-3 and TRBJ1-6; D is undetermined. Germline CDR1 reads ENHRY; CDR2 reads SYGVKD. The CDR3 length is 14 residues. Trimming cost V 3 bases and J 6 bases, with 9 bases left between them. The CDR3 DNA sequence: TGTGCCATCAGTGAATTCAGCGGTAATTCACCCCTCCACTTT. It encodes CAISEFSGNSPLHF.

The table lists this clonotype with a few counts. V usage is TRBV20-1 and J usage is TRBJ2-7; 7 nucleotides match TRBD2. Germline V gives CDR1 DFQATT, CDR2 SNEGSKA (reference sequence). This CDR3 is built from 12 residues. The J segment lost 3 bases and the V segment lost 5 bases, leaving 4 bases of the junction unmatched. As DNA, the CDR3 is TGCAGTGCTTCCGGGACTATCTACGAGCAGTACTTC. This codes for CSASGTIYEQYF.

This clonotype was seen only a few times. The chain has TRBV30 and TRBJ2-7; D possibly corresponds to TRBD2 (5 bases). The V end was cut by 0 bases, the J end by 5 bases, with 8 bases between. In germline, CDR1 is GTSNPN, CDR2 SVGIG (reference sequence). This CDR3 contains 12 residues. The CDR3 spells CAWSVTGNEQYF. For the CDR3, the DNA is TGTGCCTGGAGTGTAACCGGGAACGAGCAGTACTTC.

This clonotype was detected many times. This rearrangement joins TRBV7-9 to TRBJ1-1, with D uncertain. V gave up 1 base and J gave up 0 bases, with 3 bases separating them. Germline-derived CDR1 and CDR2 are SEHNR and FQNEAQ (reference sequence). The CDR3 is made up of 13 amino acids. The CDR3 sequence is CASSLGMNTEAFF. The CDR3 nucleotides read TGTGCCAGCAGCTTAGGGATGAACACTGAAGCTTTCTTT.

This clonotype appeared many times. This chain links TRBV12-3 or TRBV12-4 with TRBJ2-1; 11 bases line up with TRBD2. V was pared by 6 bases and J by 5 bases, with 6 bases of the junction left unmatched. This CDR3 contains 15 residues. Here the CDR3 reads CASSRGTSGNNEQFF. The CDR3 DNA follows: TGTGCCAGCAGCAGAGGGACTAGCGGCAACAATGAGCAGTTCTTC.

This clonotype was seen only once. The chain uses TRBV7-6 and TRBJ2-2; 8 bases fit TRBD1. This CDR3 has 14 amino acids. V shed 3 bases and J 5 bases; nucleotides not matched to a gene: 2. CDR1 and CDR2 from the germline V gene are SGHVS and FNYEAQ. CDR3: CASSLQGATGELFF. The CDR3 coding sequence is TGTGCCAGCAGCTTGCAGGGGGCGACCGGGGAGCTGTTTTTT.

This clonotype has just a few counts. The rearrangement links TRBV14 to TRBJ2-3, with 10 bases matching TRBD2. This CDR3 contains 16 residues. V shed 0 bases, J shed 5 bases, and the junction held 5 bases outside the gene matches. Germline V gene lookup returns CDR1 SGHDN and CDR2 FVKESK. The CDR3 region is CASSQETLAGIDTQYF. Here the CDR3 DNA reads TGTGCCAGCAGCCAAGAAACACTAGCGGGGATAGATACGCAGTATTTT.

The chain uses TRBV7-8 and TRBJ2-5, with D perhaps TRBD1 (5 bases). Germline CDR1 SGHVS, CDR2 FQNEAQ. The V end lost 2 bases, the J end lost 1 base, and 11 bases lay between the germline ends. CDR3 size: 15 residues. CDR3 sequence reads: CASSLLTEPQETQYF. The CDR3, as DNA: TGTGCCAGCAGCTTATTGACAGAGCCCCAAGAGACCCAGTACTTC.

V gene TRBV30 combines with J gene TRBJ1-1; D not certain. The germline V gene encodes CDR1 GTSNPN and CDR2 SVGIG (reference sequence). Trimming took off 5 bases at V and 1 base at J, with 11 bases between the two ends. CDR3 size: 13 residues. CDR3 in amino acids: CAWADGPNTEAFF. The CDR3 nucleotides read TGTGCCTGGGCCGACGGACCGAACACTGAAGCTTTCTTT.

The V call is TRBV7-6, the J call TRBJ2-2, with 7 bases lining up with TRBD2. This CDR3 is 15 amino acids long. Germline V gives CDR1 SGHVS, CDR2 FNYEAQ. Unmatched junction bases numbered 2, after V lost 4 bases and J lost 0 bases. The CDR3 region has the DNA TGTGCCAGCAGCTCGAGCGGGGCGAACACCGGGGAGCTGTTTTTT. The encoded protein is CASSSSGANTGELFF.

Concerning this clonotype itself: One junction end disagrees with the germline gene, perhaps due to a read error. The chain links TRBV7-2 to TRBJ2-2, with D perhaps matching TRBD1 (6 bases). This CDR3 has 13 amino acids. Germline V gene lookup returns CDR1 SGHTA and CDR2 FQGNSA. The CDR3 region is CASNLQGTGELFF. CDR3 nucleotides: TGTGCCAGCAACTTACAGGGCACCGGGGAGCTGTTTTTT.